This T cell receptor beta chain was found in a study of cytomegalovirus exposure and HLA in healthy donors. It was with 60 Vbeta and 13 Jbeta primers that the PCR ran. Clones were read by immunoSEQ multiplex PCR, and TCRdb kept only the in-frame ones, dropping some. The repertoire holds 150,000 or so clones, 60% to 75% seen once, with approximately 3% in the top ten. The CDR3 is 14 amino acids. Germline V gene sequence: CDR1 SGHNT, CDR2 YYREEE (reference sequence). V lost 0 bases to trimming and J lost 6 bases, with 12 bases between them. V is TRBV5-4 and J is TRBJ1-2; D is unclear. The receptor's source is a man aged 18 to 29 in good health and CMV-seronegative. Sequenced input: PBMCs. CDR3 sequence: CASSLVGSGNGYTF. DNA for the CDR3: TGTGCCAGCAGCTTGGTGGGGTCGGGAAATGGCTACACCTTC.